The 2 T cell receptor beta chains in this list originate from one sample, sequenced in a study of blood T cells in healthy people across ages. The use of a sample-barcoded 5' primer and a J-beta primer mix characterized a second PCR of roughly 6 to 11 cycles. TCRdb ran MiXCR on the 5' RACE reads and lists one entry per CDR3 protein. The sample lists 1.5 million or so distinct CDR3 sequences, about 42% seen once, with under 5% in the top ten. The sequenced material came from blood. The receptors derive from a young woman in good health.

This clonotype has just a few counts. The chain joins TRBV15 to TRBJ1-6; D is unresolved. Deletions cut 5 bases from V and 1 base from J, with 0 bases between. This CDR3 has 12 amino acids. Looked up from germline, CDR1 is LNHNV and CDR2 is YYDKDF (reference sequence). CDR3 region: CATSSYNSPLHF. CDR3 bases: TGTGCCACCAGCTCCTATAATTCACCCCTCCACTTT.

The chain has TRBV27 and TRBJ2-7; D ambiguous. The CDR3 runs 14 residues. The germline V gene has CDR1 MNHEY and CDR2 SMNVEV (reference sequence). V lost 5 bases to trimming and J lost 3 bases, with 14 bases between them. This chain's CDR3 is CASSPGRIVYEQYF. DNA of the CDR3: TGTGCCAGCAGTCCCGGCAGAATAGTCTACGAGCAGTACTTC.